The text below deals with one T cell receptor beta chain. Assay used: immunoSEQ multiplex PCR; TCRdb lists only in-frame clones, some missing. Of 65,000 to 80,000 clones detected, approximately 90% appear once; the ten largest clones hold less than 0.75%. This record comes from a study of OX40 agonist ivuxolimab in advanced cancers. In the study overall: Every 2 weeks, ivuxolimab was infused into the patients intravenously at between 0.01 and 10 mg/kg.

The ends lost 1 base at V and 7 bases at J; junction bases unmatched: 7. This CDR3 region has 14 residues. Germline values: CDR1 SGHTA, CDR2 FQGNSA. The genes are TRBV7-2 and TRBJ2-7; 7 nucleotides align to TRBD2. Sequenced here: CD4+ or CD8+ T cells sorted from blood, sampled in a trial of the OX40 agonist ivuxolimab. The receptor was derived from an adult with an advanced solid tumor such as melanoma, head and neck, liver or kidney cancer. Written as DNA, the CDR3 is TGTGCCAGCAGCTTAGAGCGGACTAGTACGGAGCAGTACTTC. Translation: CASSLERTSTEQYF.